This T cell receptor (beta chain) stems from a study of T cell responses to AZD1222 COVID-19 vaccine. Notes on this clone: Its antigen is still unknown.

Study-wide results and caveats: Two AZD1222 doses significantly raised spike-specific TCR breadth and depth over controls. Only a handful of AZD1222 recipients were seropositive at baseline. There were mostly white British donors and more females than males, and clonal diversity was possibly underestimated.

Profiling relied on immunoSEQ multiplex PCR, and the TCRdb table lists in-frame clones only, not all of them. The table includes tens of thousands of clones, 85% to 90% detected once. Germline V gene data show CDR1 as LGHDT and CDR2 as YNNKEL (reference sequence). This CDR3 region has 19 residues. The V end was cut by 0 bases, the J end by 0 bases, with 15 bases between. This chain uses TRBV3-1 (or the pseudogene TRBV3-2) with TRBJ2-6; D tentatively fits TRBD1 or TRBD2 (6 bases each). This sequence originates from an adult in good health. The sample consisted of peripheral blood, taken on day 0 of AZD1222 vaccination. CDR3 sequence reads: CASSQDRGGLPSGANVLTF. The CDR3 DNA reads TGTGCCAGCAGCCAAGATCGTGGGGGGCTCCCCTCTGGGGCCAACGTCCTGACTTTC.